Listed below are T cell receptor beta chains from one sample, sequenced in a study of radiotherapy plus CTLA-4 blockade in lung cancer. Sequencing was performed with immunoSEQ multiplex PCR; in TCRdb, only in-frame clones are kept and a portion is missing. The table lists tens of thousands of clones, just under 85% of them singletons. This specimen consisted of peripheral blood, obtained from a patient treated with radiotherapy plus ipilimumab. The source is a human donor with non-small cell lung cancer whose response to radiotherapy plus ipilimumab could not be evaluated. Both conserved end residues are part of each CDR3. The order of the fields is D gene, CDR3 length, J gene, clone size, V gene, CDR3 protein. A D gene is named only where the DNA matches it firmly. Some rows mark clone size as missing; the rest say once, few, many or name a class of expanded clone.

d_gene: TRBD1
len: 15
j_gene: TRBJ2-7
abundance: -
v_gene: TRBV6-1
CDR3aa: CASSSPGQGPYEQYF

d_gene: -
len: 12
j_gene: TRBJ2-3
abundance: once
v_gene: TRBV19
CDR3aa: CASNAQGDTQYF

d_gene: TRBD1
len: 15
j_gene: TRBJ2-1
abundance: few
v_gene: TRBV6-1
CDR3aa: CASSSGTGGANEQFF

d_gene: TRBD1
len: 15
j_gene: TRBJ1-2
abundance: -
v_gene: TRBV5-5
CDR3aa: CASSSLSAGGYGYTF

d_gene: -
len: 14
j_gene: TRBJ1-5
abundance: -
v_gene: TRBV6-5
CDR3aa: CASSNTGQLGTQHF

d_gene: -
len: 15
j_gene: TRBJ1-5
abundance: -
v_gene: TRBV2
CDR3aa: CASSEWLSGNQPQHF

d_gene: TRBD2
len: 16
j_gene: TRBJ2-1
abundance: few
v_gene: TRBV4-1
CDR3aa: CASSLTGTSVHNEQFF

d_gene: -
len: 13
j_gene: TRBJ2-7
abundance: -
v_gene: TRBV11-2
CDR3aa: CASSPFSSYEQYF

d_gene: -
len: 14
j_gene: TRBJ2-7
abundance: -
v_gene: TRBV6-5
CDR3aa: CASSWGGVQYEQYF

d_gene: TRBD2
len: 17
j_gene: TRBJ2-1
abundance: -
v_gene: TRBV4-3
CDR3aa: CASSQGASGRPYNEQFF

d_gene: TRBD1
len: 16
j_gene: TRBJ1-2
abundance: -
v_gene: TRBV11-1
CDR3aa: CASSLGRQGLAEGYTF

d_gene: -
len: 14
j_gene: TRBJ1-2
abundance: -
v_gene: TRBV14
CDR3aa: CASSPFGGGYGYTF

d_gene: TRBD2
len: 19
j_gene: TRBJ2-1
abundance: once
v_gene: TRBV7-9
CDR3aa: CASSQNRGLAGGPGNEQFF

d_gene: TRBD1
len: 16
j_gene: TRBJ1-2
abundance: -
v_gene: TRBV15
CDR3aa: CATSRLPTGGAYGYTF

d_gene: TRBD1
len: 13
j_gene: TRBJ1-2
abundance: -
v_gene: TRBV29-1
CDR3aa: CSAMDRLDYGYTF

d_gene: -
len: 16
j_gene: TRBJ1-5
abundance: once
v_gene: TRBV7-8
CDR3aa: CASSLGVNGGSQPQHF

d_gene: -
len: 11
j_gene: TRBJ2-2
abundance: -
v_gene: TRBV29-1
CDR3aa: CSAGDTGELFF

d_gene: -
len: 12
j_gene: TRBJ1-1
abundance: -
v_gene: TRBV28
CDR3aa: CASSLLGALAFF

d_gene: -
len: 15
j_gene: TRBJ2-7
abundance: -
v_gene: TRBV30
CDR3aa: CAWSPTDRRSYEQYF

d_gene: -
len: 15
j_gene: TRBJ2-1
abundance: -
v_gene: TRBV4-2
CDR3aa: CASSQNSVSYNEQFF

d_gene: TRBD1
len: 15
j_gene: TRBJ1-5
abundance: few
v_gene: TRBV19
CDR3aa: CASSIDDRANQPQHF

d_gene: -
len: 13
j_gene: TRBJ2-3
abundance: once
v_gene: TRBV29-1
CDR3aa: CSCTGFSTDTQYF

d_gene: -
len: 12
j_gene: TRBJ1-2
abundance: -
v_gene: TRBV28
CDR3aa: CASSHTQTGYTF

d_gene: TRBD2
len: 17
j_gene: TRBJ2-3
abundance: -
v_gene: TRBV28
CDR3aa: CASSPLVGLEGTDTQYF

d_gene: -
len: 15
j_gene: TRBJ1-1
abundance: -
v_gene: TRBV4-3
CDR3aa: CASSQDIGGGTEAFF

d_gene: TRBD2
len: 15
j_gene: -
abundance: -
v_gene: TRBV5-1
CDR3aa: CASSPLAGEVYEQYF